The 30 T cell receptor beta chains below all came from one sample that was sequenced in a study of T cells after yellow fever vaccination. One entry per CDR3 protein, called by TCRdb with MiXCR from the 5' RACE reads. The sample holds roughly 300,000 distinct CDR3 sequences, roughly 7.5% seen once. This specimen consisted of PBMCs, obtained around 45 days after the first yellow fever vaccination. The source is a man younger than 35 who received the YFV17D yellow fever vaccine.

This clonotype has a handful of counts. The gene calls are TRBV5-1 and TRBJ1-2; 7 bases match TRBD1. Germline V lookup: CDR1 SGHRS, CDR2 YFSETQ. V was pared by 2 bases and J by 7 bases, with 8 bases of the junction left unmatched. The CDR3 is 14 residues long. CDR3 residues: CASSFLMGQSGYTF. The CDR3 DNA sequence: TGCGCCAGCAGCTTCCTTATGGGACAGAGTGGCTACACCTTC.

CDR3: CATSELGRQPQHF. In nucleotides, the CDR3 is TGTGCCACCAGTGAATTGGGGAGGCAGCCCCAGCATTTT. This chain joins TRBV24-1 and TRBJ1-5; no reliable D call. The CDR3 runs to 13 residues. V was clipped by 4 bases and J by 7 bases, with 10 bases between them. Germline V gives CDR1 KGHDR, CDR2 SFDVKD.

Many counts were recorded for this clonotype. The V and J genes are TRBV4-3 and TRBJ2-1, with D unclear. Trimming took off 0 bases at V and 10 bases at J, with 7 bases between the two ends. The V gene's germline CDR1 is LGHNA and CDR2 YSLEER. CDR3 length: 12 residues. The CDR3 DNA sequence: TGCGCCAGCAGCCAAGATGGCGGAGAGCAGTTCTTC. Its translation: CASSQDGGEQFF.

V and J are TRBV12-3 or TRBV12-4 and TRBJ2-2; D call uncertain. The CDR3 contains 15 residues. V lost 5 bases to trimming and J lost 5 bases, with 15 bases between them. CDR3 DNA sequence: TGTGCCAGCAGTACCGGGTCGGGCCGGACCGGGGAGCTGTTTTTT. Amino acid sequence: CASSTGSGRTGELFF.

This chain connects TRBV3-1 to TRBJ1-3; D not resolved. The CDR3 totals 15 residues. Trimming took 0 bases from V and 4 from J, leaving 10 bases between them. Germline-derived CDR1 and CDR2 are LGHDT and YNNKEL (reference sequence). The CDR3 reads CASSQDTTAGNTIYF. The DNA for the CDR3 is TGTGCCAGCAGCCAAGATACCACCGCAGGAAACACCATATATTTT.

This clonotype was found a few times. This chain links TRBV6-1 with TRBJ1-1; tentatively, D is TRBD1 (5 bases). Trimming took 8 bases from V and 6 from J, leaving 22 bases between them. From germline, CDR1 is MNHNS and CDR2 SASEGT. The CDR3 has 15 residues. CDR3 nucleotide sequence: TGTGCCAGCCGCCTAACCGGGGGAGCACACGCTGAAGCTTTCTTT. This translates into CASRLTGGAHAEAFF.

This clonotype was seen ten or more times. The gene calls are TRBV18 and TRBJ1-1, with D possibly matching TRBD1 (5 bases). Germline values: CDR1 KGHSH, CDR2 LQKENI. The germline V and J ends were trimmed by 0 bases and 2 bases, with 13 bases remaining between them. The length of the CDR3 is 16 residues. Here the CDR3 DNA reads TGTGCCAGCTCACCACCGGCAGGCAGGGACAACACTGAAGCTTTCTTT. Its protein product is CASSPPAGRDNTEAFF. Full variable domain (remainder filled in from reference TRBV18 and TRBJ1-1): NAGVMQNPRHLVRRRGQEARLRCSPMKGHSHVYWYRQLPEEGLKFMVYLQKENIIDESGMPKERFSAEFPKEGPSILRIQQVVRGDSAAYFCASSPPAGRDNTEAFFGQGTRLTVV.

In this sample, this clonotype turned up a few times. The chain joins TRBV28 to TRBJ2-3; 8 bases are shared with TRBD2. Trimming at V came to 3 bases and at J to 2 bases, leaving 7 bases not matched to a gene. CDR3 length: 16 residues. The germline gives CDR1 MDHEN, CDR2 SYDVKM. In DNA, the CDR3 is TGTGCCAGCAGTTTCGGGGGGGCTGGTGACACAGATACGCAGTATTTT. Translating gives CASSFGGAGDTDTQYF.

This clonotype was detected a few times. This CDR3 is CASSHHRAIYGYTF. As DNA, the CDR3 is TGCGCCAGCAGCCATCACCGGGCCATATATGGCTACACCTTC. This chain connects TRBV4-1 to TRBJ1-2; no firm D call. Deletions cut 3 bases from V and 5 bases from J, with 13 bases between. This CDR3 is built from 14 residues. Germline CDR1 MGHRA, CDR2 YSYEKL.

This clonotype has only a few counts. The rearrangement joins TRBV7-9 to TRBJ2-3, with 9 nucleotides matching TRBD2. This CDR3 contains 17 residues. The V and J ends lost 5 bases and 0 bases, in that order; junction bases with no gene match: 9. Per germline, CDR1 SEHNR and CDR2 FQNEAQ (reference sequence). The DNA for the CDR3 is TGTGCCAGCAGCGCCCCGACTAGCGGAGCTAGCACAGATACGCAGTATTTT. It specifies CASSAPTSGASTDTQYF. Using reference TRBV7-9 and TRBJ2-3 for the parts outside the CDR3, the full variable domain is DTGVSQNPRHKITKRGQNVTFRCDPISEHNRLYWYRQTLGQGPEFLTYFQNEAQLEKSRLLSDRFSAERPKGSFSTLEIQRTEQGDSAMYLCASSAPTSGASTDTQYFGPGTRLTVL.

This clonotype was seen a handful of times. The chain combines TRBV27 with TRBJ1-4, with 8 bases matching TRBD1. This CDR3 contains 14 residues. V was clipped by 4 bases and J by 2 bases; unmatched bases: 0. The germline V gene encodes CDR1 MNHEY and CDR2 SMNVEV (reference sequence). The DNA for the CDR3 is TGTGCCAGCAGTTGGACAGGGACTAATGAAAAACTGTTTTTT. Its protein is CASSWTGTNEKLFF.

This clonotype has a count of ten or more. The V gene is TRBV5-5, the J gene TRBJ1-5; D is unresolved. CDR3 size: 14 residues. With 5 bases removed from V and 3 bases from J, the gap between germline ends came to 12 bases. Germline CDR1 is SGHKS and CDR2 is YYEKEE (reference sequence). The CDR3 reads CASSPVSFNQPQHF. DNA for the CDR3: TGTGCCAGCAGTCCCGTTTCCTTCAATCAGCCCCAGCATTTT.

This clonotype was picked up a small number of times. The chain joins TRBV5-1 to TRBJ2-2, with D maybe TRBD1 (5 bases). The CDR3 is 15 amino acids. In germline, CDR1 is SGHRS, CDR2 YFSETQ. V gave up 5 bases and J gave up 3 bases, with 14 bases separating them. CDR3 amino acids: CASRDPPGYTGELFF. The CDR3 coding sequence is TGCGCCAGCAGGGACCCCCCAGGGTACACCGGGGAGCTGTTTTTT.

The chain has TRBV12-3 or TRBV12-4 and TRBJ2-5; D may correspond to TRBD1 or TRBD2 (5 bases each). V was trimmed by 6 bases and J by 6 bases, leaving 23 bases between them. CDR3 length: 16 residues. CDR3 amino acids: CASSTAGTASIQTQYF. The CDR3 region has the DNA TGTGCCAGCAGCACCGCCGGGACCGCGAGCATACAGACCCAGTACTTC.

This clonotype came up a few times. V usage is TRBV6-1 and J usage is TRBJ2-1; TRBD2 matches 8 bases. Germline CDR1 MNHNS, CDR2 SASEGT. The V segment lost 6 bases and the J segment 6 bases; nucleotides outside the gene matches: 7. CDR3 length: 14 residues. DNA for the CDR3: TGTGCCAGCAGCCGTAGCGGGGAAGTCAATGAGCAGTTCTTC. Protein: CASSRSGEVNEQFF.

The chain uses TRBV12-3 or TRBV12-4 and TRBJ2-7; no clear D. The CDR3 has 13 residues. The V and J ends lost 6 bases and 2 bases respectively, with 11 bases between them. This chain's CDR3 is CASSKKTPYEQYF. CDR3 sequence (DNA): TGTGCCAGCAGCAAAAAGACACCCTACGAGCAGTACTTC.

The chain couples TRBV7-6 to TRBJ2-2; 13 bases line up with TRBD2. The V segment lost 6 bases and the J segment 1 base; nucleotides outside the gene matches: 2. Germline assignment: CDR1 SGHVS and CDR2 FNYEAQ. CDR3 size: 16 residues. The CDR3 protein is CASSRLAGGNTGELFF. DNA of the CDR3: TGTGCCAGCAGTCGACTAGCGGGGGGGAACACCGGGGAGCTGTTTTTT.

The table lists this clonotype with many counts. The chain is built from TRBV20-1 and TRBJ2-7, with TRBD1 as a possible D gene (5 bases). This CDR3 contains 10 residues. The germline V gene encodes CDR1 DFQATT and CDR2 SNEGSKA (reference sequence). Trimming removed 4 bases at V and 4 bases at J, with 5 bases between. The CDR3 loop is CSATGYEQYV. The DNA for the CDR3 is TGCAGTGCTACAGGGTACGAGCAGTACGTC.

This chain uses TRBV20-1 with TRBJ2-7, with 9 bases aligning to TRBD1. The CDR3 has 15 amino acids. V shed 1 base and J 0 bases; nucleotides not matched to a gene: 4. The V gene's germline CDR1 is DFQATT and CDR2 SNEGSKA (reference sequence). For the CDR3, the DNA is TGCAGTGCTAGAGCTATGGGACAGGGCTCCTACGAGCAGTACTTC. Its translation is CSARAMGQGSYEQYF.

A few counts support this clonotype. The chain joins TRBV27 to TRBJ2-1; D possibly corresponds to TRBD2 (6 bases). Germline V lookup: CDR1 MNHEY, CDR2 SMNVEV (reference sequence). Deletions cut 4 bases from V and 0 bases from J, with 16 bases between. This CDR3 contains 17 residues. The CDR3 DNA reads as TGTGCCAGCAGTTCCCCGGGGACTGCGAGCTCCTACAATGAGCAGTTCTTC. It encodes CASSSPGTASSYNEQFF.

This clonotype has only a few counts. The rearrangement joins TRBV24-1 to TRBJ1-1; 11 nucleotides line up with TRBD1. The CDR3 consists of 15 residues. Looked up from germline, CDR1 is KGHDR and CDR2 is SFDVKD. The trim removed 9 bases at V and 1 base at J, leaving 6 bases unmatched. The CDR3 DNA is TGTGCCACCTCCGGGACAGGGGGTTCGAACACTGAAGCTTTCTTT. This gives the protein CATSGTGGSNTEAFF.

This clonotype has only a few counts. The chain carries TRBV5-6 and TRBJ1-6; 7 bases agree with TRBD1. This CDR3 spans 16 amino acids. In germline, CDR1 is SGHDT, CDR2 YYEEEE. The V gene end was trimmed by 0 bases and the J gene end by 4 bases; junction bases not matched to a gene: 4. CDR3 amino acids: CASSLATGVYNSPLHF. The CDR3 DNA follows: TGTGCCAGCAGCTTGGCTACAGGGGTTTATAATTCACCCCTCCACTTT.

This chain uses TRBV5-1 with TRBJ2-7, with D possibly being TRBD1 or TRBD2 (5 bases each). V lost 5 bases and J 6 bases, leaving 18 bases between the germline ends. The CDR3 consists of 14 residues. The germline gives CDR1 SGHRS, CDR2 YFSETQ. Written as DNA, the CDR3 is TGCGCCAGCAGTGCAGCACCAGGGAGTCCCGAGCAGTACGTC. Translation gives CASSAAPGSPEQYV.

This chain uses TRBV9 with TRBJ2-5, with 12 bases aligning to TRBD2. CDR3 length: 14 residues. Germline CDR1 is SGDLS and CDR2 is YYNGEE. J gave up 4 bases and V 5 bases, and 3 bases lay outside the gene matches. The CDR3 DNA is TGTGCCAGCAGACCTAGCGGGGGGGCAGAGACCCAGTACTTC. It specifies CASRPSGGAETQYF.

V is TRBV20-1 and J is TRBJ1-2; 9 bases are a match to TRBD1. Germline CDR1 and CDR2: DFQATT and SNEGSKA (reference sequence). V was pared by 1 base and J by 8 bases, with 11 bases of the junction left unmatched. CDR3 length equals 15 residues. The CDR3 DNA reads TGCAGTGCTAGAGTAGCCGGGACAGGGCTTTTAGGCTACACCTTC. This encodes CSARVAGTGLLGYTF.

CDR3 nucleotide sequence: TGCGCCAGCAGCCAAGTTGCGGGGTATAATGAGCAGTTCTTC. Residues: CASSQVAGYNEQFF. This chain uses TRBV4-1 with TRBJ2-1, with a weak D call TRBD2 (6 bases). This CDR3 spans 14 amino acids. Germline CDR1 and CDR2: MGHRA and YSYEKL. The germline V and J ends were trimmed by 1 base and 7 bases, with 11 bases remaining between them.

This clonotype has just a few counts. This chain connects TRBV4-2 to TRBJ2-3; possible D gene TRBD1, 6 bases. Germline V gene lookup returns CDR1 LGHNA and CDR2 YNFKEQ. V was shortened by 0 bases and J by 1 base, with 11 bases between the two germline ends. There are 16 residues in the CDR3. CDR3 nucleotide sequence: TGTGCCAGCAGCCAAGAGTCAGGGGATCGCACAGATACGCAGTATTTT. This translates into CASSQESGDRTDTQYF.

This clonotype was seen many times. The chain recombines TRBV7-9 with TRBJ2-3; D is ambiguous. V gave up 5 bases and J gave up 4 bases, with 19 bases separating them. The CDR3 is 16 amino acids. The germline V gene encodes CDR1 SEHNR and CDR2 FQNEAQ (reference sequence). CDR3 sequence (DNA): TGTGCCAGCAGCCACCAGTTGGGGATCAGTCCAGATACGCAGTATTTT. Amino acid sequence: CASSHQLGISPDTQYF.

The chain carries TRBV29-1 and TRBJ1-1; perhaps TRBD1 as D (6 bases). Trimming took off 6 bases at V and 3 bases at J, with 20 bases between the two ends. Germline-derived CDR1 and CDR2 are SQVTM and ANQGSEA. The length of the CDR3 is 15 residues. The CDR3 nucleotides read TGCAGCGTCTCGCCTGCGGGGGGCCTGGACACTGAAGCTTTCTTT. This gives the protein CSVSPAGGLDTEAFF.

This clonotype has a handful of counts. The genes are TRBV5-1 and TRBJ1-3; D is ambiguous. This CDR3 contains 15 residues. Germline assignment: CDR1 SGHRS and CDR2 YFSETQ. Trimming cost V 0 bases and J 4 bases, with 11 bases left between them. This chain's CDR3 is CASSLDGGWGNTIYF. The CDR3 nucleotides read TGCGCCAGCAGCTTGGATGGTGGATGGGGAAACACCATATATTTT. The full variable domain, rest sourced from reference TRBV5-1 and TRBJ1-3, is KAGVTQTPRYLIKTRGQQVTLSCSPISGHRSVSWYQQTPGQGLQFLFEYFSETQRNKGNFPGRFSGRQFSNSRSEMNVSTLELGDSALYLCASSLDGGWGNTIYFGEGSWLTVV.